A single sample is the source of the 17 T cell receptor beta chains below, sequenced in a study of shared clonotypes between healthy human individuals. Sequenced by immunoSEQ multiplex PCR; TCRdb stores in-frame clones only, minus some. The sample has approximately 2.4 million clones, approximately 95% seen once; the top ten hold around 0.13%. Sequenced input: naive CD4+ T cells sorted from blood. Subset meaning: CD45RA+ positively selected. Receptors were obtained from a man aged 18 to 30 in good health.

V and J are TRBV6-6 and TRBJ1-1; perhaps TRBD1 as D (5 bases). The length of the CDR3 is 15 residues. Germline CDR1 is MNHNY and CDR2 is SVGAGI (reference sequence). The V and J ends lost 0 bases and 1 base respectively, with 9 bases between them. The CDR3 is CASSYSGQENTEAFF. CDR3 coding DNA: TGTGCCAGCAGTTACTCGGGGCAGGAGAACACTGAAGCTTTCTTT.

In regard to this clone: Other DNA sequences in the sample encode the same CDR3. The chain links TRBV7-2 to TRBJ1-2; TRBD1 matches 7 bases. CDR3 length equals 14 residues. Germline V gene lookup returns CDR1 SGHTA and CDR2 FQGNSA. Germline trimming cut 1 base from V and 2 bases from J; bases unmatched to any gene: 1. The DNA for the CDR3 is TGTGCCAGCAGCTTAGACAGGGGAAACTATGGCTACACCTTC. Amino acid sequence: CASSLDRGNYGYTF.

This clone was detected only once. This chain joins TRBV5-1 and TRBJ1-2, with 10 bases lining up with TRBD1. This CDR3 contains 16 residues. Per the germline V gene, CDR1 is SGHRS and CDR2 is YFSETQ. After removal of 4 bases from V and 4 bases from J, the junction contained 10 bases not matched to a gene. The CDR3 bases are TGCGCCAGCAGCCTTGAGACAGGGGGCAGGAGCTATGGCTACACCTTC. It codes for CASSLETGGRSYGYTF.

The V gene is TRBV27, the J gene TRBJ1-6, with TRBD1 matching over 7 bases. Trimming took 7 bases from V and 6 from J; bases not matched to a gene: 9. CDR3 size: 15 residues. CDR1 is MNHEY and CDR2 is SMNVEV in the germline V gene (reference sequence). The CDR3 loop is CASNIVGTVNSPLHF. The CDR3 DNA follows: TGTGCCAGCAACATAGTCGGGACAGTTAATTCACCCCTCCACTTT.

V gene TRBV19 combines with J gene TRBJ1-5; D not certain. The CDR3 has 15 residues. CDR1 LNHDA and CDR2 SQIVND come from the germline V gene (reference sequence). V gave up 3 bases and J gave up 9 bases, with 18 bases separating them. CDR3 in DNA: TGTGCCAGTAGTATGGAAAACATCATTGTTGGGCCCCAGCATTTT. This translates into CASSMENIIVGPQHF.

The J gene is TRBJ2-2, the V gene TRBV28; a possible D gene is TRBD1 (7 bases). Trimming cost V 5 bases and J 3 bases, with 22 bases left between them. Germline values: CDR1 MDHEN, CDR2 SYDVKM. CDR3 length: 18 amino acids. The CDR3 loop is CASSLTGGTASYTGELFF. In DNA, the CDR3 is TGTGCCAGCAGTCTCACCGGAGGGACAGCGTCCTACACCGGGGAGCTGTTTTTT.

This chain joins TRBV27 and TRBJ1-6; TRBD1 might be the D (5 bases). This CDR3 comprises 16 residues. CDR1 is MNHEY, CDR2 SMNVEV, per germline (reference sequence). The V end lost 6 bases, the J end lost 6 bases, and 18 bases lay between the germline ends. CDR3 loop: CASSTTYSGGNSPLHF. The CDR3 DNA reads as TGTGCCAGCAGCACCACCTACTCGGGGGGTAATTCACCCCTCCACTTT.

The J gene is TRBJ1-1, the V gene TRBV30; D perhaps matches TRBD1 (5 bases). V dropped 1 base and J dropped 1 base, with 13 bases sitting between them. The V gene's germline CDR1 is GTSNPN and CDR2 SVGIG (reference sequence). The CDR3 length is 15 residues. Written as DNA, the CDR3 is TGTGCCTGGAGTGCCCTGAGACAGTGGAACACTGAAGCTTTCTTT. Translation gives CAWSALRQWNTEAFF.

The table lists this clone with a count of one. V is TRBV7-8 and J is TRBJ1-5; perhaps TRBD1 as D (6 bases). The V and J ends lost 0 bases and 4 bases respectively, with 10 bases between them. CDR1 is SGHVS, CDR2 FQNEAQ, per germline. The CDR3 loop spans 15 amino acids. CDR3: CASSLAGGENQPQHF. CDR3 DNA: TGTGCCAGCAGCTTAGCCGGGGGCGAAAATCAGCCCCAGCATTTT.

The CDR3 DNA sequence: TGTGCCACCAGCAGAGATAAGGGGTCAGGGGGTGAGCAGTACTTC. It translates to CATSRDKGSGGEQYF. The chain is built from TRBV15 and TRBJ2-7, with 7 nucleotides matching TRBD1. V trimming: 0 bases; J trimming: 7 bases; junction bases outside the gene matches: 9. This CDR3 spans 15 amino acids. Germline loops: CDR1 LNHNV, CDR2 YYDKDF (reference sequence).

The CDR3 region has the DNA TGTGCCTGGAGTGTACTAGCGTATGAGACCCAGTACTTC. Residues: CAWSVLAYETQYF. V usage is TRBV30 and J usage is TRBJ2-5; 7 nucleotides line up with TRBD2. J was trimmed by 5 bases and V by 0 bases; bases with no gene match: 3. In germline, CDR1 is GTSNPN, CDR2 SVGIG (reference sequence). This CDR3 has 13 residues. The full variable domain, rest sourced from reference TRBV30 and TRBJ2-5, is SQTIHQWPATLVQPVGSPLSLECTVEGTSNPNLYWYRQAAGRGLQLLFYSVGIGQISSEVPQNLSASRPQDRQFILSSKKLLLSDSGFYLCAWSVLAYETQYFGPGTRLLVL.

This clone was observed once. The J gene is TRBJ1-2, the V gene TRBV18; possibly TRBD1 for D (6 bases). Germline-derived CDR1 and CDR2 are KGHSH and LQKENI. The CDR3 length is 15 residues. The germline V and J ends were trimmed by 2 bases and 8 bases, with 18 bases remaining between them. CDR3 in DNA: TGTGCCAGCTCACCAACAGGGAGCCCCAACAAGGGCTACACCTTC. Protein sequence: CASSPTGSPNKGYTF.

This clone was counted once. The chain has TRBV5-8 and TRBJ1-2; D unresolved. The CDR3 runs 16 residues. Trimming removed 3 bases from V and 8 bases from J, with 23 bases in between. CDR1 and CDR2 (germline): SGHTS, YDEGEE. CDR3 DNA: TGTGCCAGCAGCTATCCTAAAAAAAGGGTGTCTGGAGGCTACACCTTC. Translation: CASSYPKKRVSGGYTF.

This chain uses TRBV5-4 with TRBJ2-7; D perhaps matches TRBD2 (6 bases). Between the trimmed V and J ends, which lost 0 bases and 2 bases, there was a span of 12 bases. Germline-derived CDR1 and CDR2 are SGHNT and YYREEE (reference sequence). There are 15 residues in the CDR3. CDR3 sequence reads: CASSLDRGTPYEQYF. The CDR3 DNA follows: TGTGCCAGCAGCTTGGATCGGGGGACCCCCTACGAGCAGTACTTC.

V and J are TRBV6-1 and TRBJ2-1; TRBD1 agrees at 10 bases. Trimming cost V 6 bases and J 2 bases; bases outside gene matches: 4. There are 15 residues in the CDR3. Per germline, CDR1 MNHNS and CDR2 SASEGT. CDR3 coding DNA: TGTGCCAGCAGGAGGACAGGGGGTCCCTACAATGAGCAGTTCTTC. Translating gives CASRRTGGPYNEQFF.

This rearrangement joins TRBV6-5 to TRBJ1-4; the match to TRBD1 covers 8 bases. This CDR3 is built from 15 residues. The J segment lost 6 bases and the V segment lost 4 bases, leaving 7 bases of the junction unmatched. Germline CDR1 and CDR2: MNHEY and SVGAGI. The CDR3 DNA reads as TGTGCCAGCAGTTTTTTGACAGGGGAGGATGAAAAACTGTTTTTT. As protein: CASSFLTGEDEKLFF.

The V call is TRBV7-3, the J call TRBJ1-1, with D possibly matching TRBD1 (5 bases). The V gene's germline CDR1 is SGHTA and CDR2 FQGTGA. This CDR3 is 15 amino acids long. Trimming removed 2 bases from V and 1 base from J, with 11 bases in between. CDR3 protein: CASSLDPGPNTEAFF. Here the CDR3 DNA reads TGTGCCAGCAGCTTAGACCCAGGGCCGAACACTGAAGCTTTCTTT.